Shown below are 25 T cell receptor beta chains from a single sample sequenced in a study of blood T cells in healthy people across ages. Using a J-beta primer mix together with a sample-barcoded 5' primer, a second PCR was run for about 7 to 12 cycles. TCRdb processed the 5' RACE reads anew with MiXCR; each CDR3 protein has one entry. The repertoire holds 800,000 to 950,000 distinct CDR3 sequences, almost 30% seen once, with approximately 10% in the top ten. These data are also associated with another study on T cells of mothers and their children.

The sample taken for sequencing was blood. The source of these receptors is a woman aged 40 to 50 in good health.

This chain uses TRBV7-2 with TRBJ2-7, with 8 bases matching TRBD1. Unmatched junction bases numbered 15, after V lost 8 bases and J lost 9 bases. Germline-derived CDR1 and CDR2 are SGHTA and FQGNSA. The CDR3 has 14 amino acids. CDR3 residues: CASGPRQGITGQYF. The CDR3 nucleotides are TGTGCCAGCGGCCCTAGACAGGGGATAACCGGGCAGTACTTC. Based on the CDR3 plus reference TRBV7-2 and TRBJ2-7, the full variable domain is GAGVSQSPSNKVTEKGKDVELRCDPISGHTALYWYRQSLGQGLEFLIYFQGNSAPDKSGLPSDRFSAERTGGSVSTLTIQRTQQEDSAVYLCASGPRQGITGQYFGPGTRLTVT.

The genes are TRBV12-3 or TRBV12-4 and TRBJ1-3, with 8 bases aligning to TRBD1. Trimming at V came to 3 bases and at J to 8 bases, leaving 18 bases not matched to a gene. This CDR3 is 18 amino acids long. The CDR3 DNA sequence: TGTGCCAGCAGTTTCGGTGGGGGTCAGGGGGCTGGCGGGTACACCATATATTTT. It is translated as CASSFGGGQGAGGYTIYF.

Remarks on this clonotype: Compared with germline, one end of the junction differs, possibly owing to a read error. The rearrangement uses TRBV7-9 and TRBJ1-3; D is perhaps TRBD1 (5 bases). The CDR3 is made up of 14 amino acids. CDR1 and CDR2 from the germline V gene are SEHNR and FQNEAQ (reference sequence). Here the CDR3 reads CASRQDRGGDTIYF. The CDR3 region has the DNA TGTGCCAGCAGACAGGACCGAGGTGGAGACACCATATATTTT.

On this clonotype: A much larger clone lies one base from this, so it may be a read error. The rearrangement links TRBV4-3 to TRBJ1-2; 7 bases line up with TRBD1. The germline V gene has CDR1 LGHNA and CDR2 YSLEER. This CDR3 has 14 residues. The CDR3 DNA follows: TGCGCCAGCAGCCAAGATCGAAGGACAGGTGGCTACGCCTTC. Its protein is CASSQDRRTGGYAF.

The chain carries TRBV6-2 or TRBV6-3 and TRBJ2-2; no clear D. Germline CDR1 reads MNHEY; CDR2 reads SVGEGT. The ends were cut back, 0 bases at V and 1 base at J, with 9 bases in the middle. This CDR3 comprises 16 residues. The DNA for the CDR3 is TGTGCCAGCAGTTACTCGTCTGTAGGGAACACCGGGGAGCTGTTTTTT. As protein: CASSYSSVGNTGELFF.

The CDR3 reads CATRTDFTDTQYF. For the CDR3, the DNA is TGCGCCACCCGGACCGATTTCACAGATACGCAGTATTTT. J is TRBJ2-3 and V is TRBV5-1; D is uncertain. CDR1 SGHRS and CDR2 YFSETQ come from the germline V gene. V lost 9 bases to trimming and J lost 2 bases, with 13 bases between them. CDR3 length equals 13 residues.

This clonotype was detected ten times or more. This CDR3 is CASSFNSRSTTQYF. The CDR3, as DNA: TGTGCCAGCAGCTTCAATTCCAGGTCGACGACCCAGTACTTC. V is TRBV5-6 and J is TRBJ2-5; D gene unclear. The CDR3 is 14 residues long. Germline V gene sequence: CDR1 SGHDT, CDR2 YYEEEE. Trimming left V 2 bases short and J 7 bases short, with 15 bases between. The variable domain in full, completed from reference TRBV5-6 and TRBJ2-5, reads DAGVTQSPTHLIKTRGQQVTLRCSPKSGHDTVSWYQQALGQGPQFIFQYYEEEERQRGNFPDRFSGHQFPNYSSELNVNALLLGDSALYLCASSFNSRSTTQYFGPGTRLLVL.

This clonotype showed up just a few times. The rearrangement links TRBV19 to TRBJ2-7; 8 positions agree with TRBD1. This CDR3 is 15 amino acids long. Germline V gene sequence: CDR1 LNHDA, CDR2 SQIVND (reference sequence). Trimming removed 4 bases from V and 5 bases from J; junction bases left unmatched: 10. CDR3 sequence: CASSTGQGLPDEQYF. The CDR3 DNA follows: TGTGCCAGTAGTACCGGACAGGGCCTCCCCGACGAGCAGTACTTC.

This clonotype has a single count. The rearrangement uses TRBV7-2 and TRBJ2-3; the D gene is possibly TRBD1 (5 bases). CDR1 is SGHTA and CDR2 is FQGNSA in the germline V gene. Trimming left V 2 bases short and J 2 bases short, with 11 bases between. The CDR3 runs 15 residues. CDR3 amino acids: CASSLISGYTDTQYF. CDR3 nucleotide sequence: TGTGCCAGCAGCTTAATTTCAGGGTACACAGATACGCAGTATTTT.

The chain uses TRBV3-1 and TRBJ1-5; 8 positions agree with TRBD1. The junction had 5 bases not matched to a gene; V was cut back by 4 bases and J by 0 bases. The CDR3 has 16 amino acids. Germline V CDR1 and CDR2: LGHDT, YNNKEL (reference sequence). CDR3 coding DNA: TGTGCCAGCAGCCCTACAGGGGGGGGTAGCAATCAGCCCCAGCATTTT. Translation: CASSPTGGGSNQPQHF. Complete variable domain (other parts from reference TRBV3-1 and TRBJ1-5): DTAVSQTPKYLVTQMGNDKSIKCEQNLGHDTMYWYKQDSKKFLKIMFSYNNKELIINETVPNRFSPKSPDKAHLNLHINSLELGDSAVYFCASSPTGGGSNQPQHFGDGTRLSIL.

As to this clonotype: The junction shows a germline mismatch at one end, possibly a read error. V gene TRBV12-3 or TRBV12-4 combines with J gene TRBJ2-3, with D maybe TRBD2 (5 bases). The CDR3 totals 16 residues. The chain's CDR3 is CASSNGNRGGTDAQYF. DNA of the CDR3: TGTGCCAGCAGTAACGGGAATAGAGGAGGCACAGATGCGCAGTATTTT.

The rearrangement uses TRBV5-6 and TRBJ2-1; the D is unclear. Germline loops: CDR1 SGHDT, CDR2 YYEEEE. The CDR3 is made up of 11 amino acids. V gave up 9 bases and J gave up 5 bases, with 9 bases separating them. DNA of the CDR3: TGTGCCAACAGTACTCACAATGAGCAGTTCTTC. It is translated as CANSTHNEQFF.

This rearrangement joins TRBV7-6 to TRBJ2-7; 8 positions agree with TRBD1. The V segment lost 2 bases and the J segment 5 bases; nucleotides outside the gene matches: 11. The germline V gene encodes CDR1 SGHVS and CDR2 FNYEAQ. The CDR3 has 16 amino acids. The CDR3 coding sequence is TGTGCCAGCAGCTTAAGTGTGCGGACAGGGCGGGACGAGCAGTACTTC. It codes for CASSLSVRTGRDEQYF.

Notes on this clonotype: One base away lies a much larger clone, so this may be a sequencing read error. V usage is TRBV5-1 and J usage is TRBJ2-1, with TRBD2 matching over 13 bases. Germline CDR1 SGHRS, CDR2 YFSETQ. The CDR3 is 17 residues long. CDR3 sequence reads: CASSLGQGLAGNKEQFF. The CDR3 DNA sequence: TGCGCCAGCAGCTTGGGCCAGGGACTAGCGGGAAACAAGGAGCAGTTCTTC.

This clonotype was found a few times. The chain combines TRBV4-3 with TRBJ1-6; D remains unclear. The germline gives CDR1 LGHNA, CDR2 YSLEER. This CDR3 has 15 residues. Deletions cut 1 base from V and 10 bases from J, with 14 bases between. CDR3 loop: CASSQVVGEESPLHF. The CDR3 nucleotides read TGCGCCAGCAGCCAAGTGGTGGGAGAAGAGTCACCCCTCCACTTT.

V and J are TRBV5-1 and TRBJ2-3; D is perhaps TRBD1 (5 bases). Trimming cost V 0 bases and J 2 bases, with 7 bases left between them. Germline V gene sequence: CDR1 SGHRS, CDR2 YFSETQ. The CDR3 is 14 amino acids. In DNA form, the CDR3 reads TGCGCCAGCAGCTTGGAGGACAACACAGATACGCAGTATTTT. Translation gives CASSLEDNTDTQYF.

This clonotype was detected many times. The rearrangement links TRBV3-1 to TRBJ2-1, with D possibly being TRBD1 (5 bases). The germline CDR1 and CDR2 sequences are LGHDT and YNNKEL (reference sequence). The CDR3 runs to 12 residues. Trimming cost V 7 bases and J 3 bases, with 7 bases left between them. CDR3 sequence: CASKGFYNEQFF. In nucleotides, the CDR3 is TGTGCCAGCAAGGGGTTCTACAATGAGCAGTTCTTC.

At least ten counts were recorded for this clonotype. This chain connects TRBV11-2 to TRBJ2-7; the match to TRBD2 covers 9 bases. The V and J ends lost 3 bases and 3 bases, in that order; junction bases with no gene match: 3. Germline CDR1 SGHAT, CDR2 FQNNGV. This CDR3 is built from 14 residues. The CDR3, as DNA: TGTGCCAGCAGCTTTGGGCGGGGGGGCTACGAGCAGTACTTC. Translation gives CASSFGRGGYEQYF.

This clonotype occurred a few times. This chain uses TRBV20-1 with TRBJ2-1, with D tentatively TRBD1 or TRBD2 (5 bases each). The germline V gene encodes CDR1 DFQATT and CDR2 SNEGSKA (reference sequence). The CDR3 length is 10 residues. Trimming stripped 3 bases from V and 10 bases from J, with 7 bases between. The CDR3 bases are TGCAGTGCTAGCGGGGCCGAGCAGTTCTTC. Translated, it gives CSASGAEQFF.

In this sample, this clonotype turned up a few times. An end of the junction does not agree with germline; a read error may underlie this. This rearrangement joins TRBV5-1 to TRBJ2-6, with 7 positions matching TRBD1. This CDR3 comprises 19 residues. Germline V gives CDR1 SGHRS, CDR2 YFSETQ. The DNA of the CDR3 is TGCGCCAGCAGCTTGAATTCCGGGACAGCCCGCTCTGGGGCCAACGTCCGGACTTTC. This gives the protein CASSLNSGTARSGANVRTF.

The chain joins TRBV29-1 to TRBJ1-2; D perhaps matches TRBD1 (6 bases). In germline, CDR1 is SQVTM, CDR2 ANQGSEA. Trimming removed 4 bases from V and 4 bases from J, with 13 bases in between. This CDR3 contains 13 residues. The CDR3 DNA reads as TGCAGCGTTGTATCGGACAGCGGCTATGGCTACACCTTC. It specifies CSVVSDSGYGYTF.

V gene TRBV28 combines with J gene TRBJ2-4; D unclear. Trimming removed 4 bases from V and 0 bases from J, with 7 bases in between. The CDR3 is 14 amino acids. Germline CDR1 and CDR2: MDHEN and SYDVKM. The CDR3 sequence is CASSSTVAKNIQYF. DNA for the CDR3: TGTGCCAGCAGTTCAACGGTAGCCAAAAACATTCAGTACTTC.

With regard to this clonotype: The CDR3 does not end in the conserved phenylalanine or tryptophan, so this is likely a read error. J is TRBJ2-5 and V is TRBV18; a possible D gene is TRBD2 (7 bases). CDR1 and CDR2 (germline): KGHSH, LQKENI. This CDR3 is 14 amino acids long. Deletions cut 6 bases from V and 11 bases from J, with 22 bases between. Here the CDR3 DNA reads TGTGCCAGCTCGCCTCGGGGGGCGCGGAGAGAGCAGTACTGC. It is translated as CASSPRGARREQYC.

The sample holds a few counts of this clonotype. V gene TRBV5-4 combines with J gene TRBJ2-3; 7 bases fit TRBD1. The CDR3 consists of 15 residues. Germline values: CDR1 SGHNT, CDR2 YYREEE (reference sequence). The junction had 9 bases not matched to a gene; V was cut back by 6 bases and J by 2 bases. The CDR3 here is CASNSPGQHTDTQYF. The CDR3 DNA reads as TGTGCCAGCAACTCCCCGGGACAGCACACAGATACGCAGTATTTT.

This chain joins TRBV5-5 and TRBJ1-1, with D unresolved. Trimming shortened V by 1 base and J by 4 bases, and 8 bases separated the two germline ends. The germline CDR1 and CDR2 sequences are SGHKS and YYEKEE (reference sequence). The CDR3 has 13 amino acids. The CDR3 DNA reads as TGTGCCAGCAGCTTGCACGACACCACTGAAGCTTTCTTT. Its translation: CASSLHDTTEAFF. Looking up the rest from reference TRBV5-5 and TRBJ1-1 gives the full variable domain: DAGVTQSPTHLIKTRGQQVTLRCSPISGHKSVSWYQQVLGQGPQFIFQYYEKEERGRGNFPDRFSARQFPNYSSELNVNALLLGDSALYLCASSLHDTTEAFFGQGTRLTVV.